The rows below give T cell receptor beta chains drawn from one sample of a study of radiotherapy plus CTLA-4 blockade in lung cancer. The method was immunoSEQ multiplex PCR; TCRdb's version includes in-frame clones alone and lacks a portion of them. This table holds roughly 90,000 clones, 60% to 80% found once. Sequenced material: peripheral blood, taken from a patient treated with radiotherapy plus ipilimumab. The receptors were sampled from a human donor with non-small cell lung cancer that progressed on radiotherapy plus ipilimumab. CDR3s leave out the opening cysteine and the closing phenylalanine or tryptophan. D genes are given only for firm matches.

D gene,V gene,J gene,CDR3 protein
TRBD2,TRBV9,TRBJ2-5,ASSVGGSGSGQETQY
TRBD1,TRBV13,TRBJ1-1,ASSSQGLNTEAF
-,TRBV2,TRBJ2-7,ASSGASRRPGAYEQY
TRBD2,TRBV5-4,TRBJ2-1,ASSSKLAGKNEQF
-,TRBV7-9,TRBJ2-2,ASSLRRLTGELF
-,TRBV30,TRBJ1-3,AWSPPLYFSGNTIY
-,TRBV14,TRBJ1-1,ASSQVGRNTEAF
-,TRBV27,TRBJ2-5,ASSLGSPQETQY
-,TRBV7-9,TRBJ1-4,ASRPEGRNLEKLF
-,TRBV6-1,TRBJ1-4,ASSSVATNEKLF
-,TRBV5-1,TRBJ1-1,ASSPPGPTTANTEAF
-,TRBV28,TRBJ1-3,ASSYGSSGNTIY
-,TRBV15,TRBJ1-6,ATTADNSPLH
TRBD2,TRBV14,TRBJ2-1,ASRGTSGRTGEDEQF
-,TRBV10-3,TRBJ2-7,AISDSRRSSYEQY
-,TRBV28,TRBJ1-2,ASSQGVGGYT
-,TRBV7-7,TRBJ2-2,ASSFRGGGTGELF
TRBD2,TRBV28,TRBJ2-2,AISDVSGGTGELF
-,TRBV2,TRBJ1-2,ASSERTANYGYT
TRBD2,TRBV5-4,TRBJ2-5,ASSLTSGGAGETQY
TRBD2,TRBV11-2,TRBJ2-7,ASSPGTSGSNEQY
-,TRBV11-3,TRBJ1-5,ASSSNQPQH
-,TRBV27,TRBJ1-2,ASSQRSPANYGYT
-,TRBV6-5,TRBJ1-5,ASSYSKSRDQPQH